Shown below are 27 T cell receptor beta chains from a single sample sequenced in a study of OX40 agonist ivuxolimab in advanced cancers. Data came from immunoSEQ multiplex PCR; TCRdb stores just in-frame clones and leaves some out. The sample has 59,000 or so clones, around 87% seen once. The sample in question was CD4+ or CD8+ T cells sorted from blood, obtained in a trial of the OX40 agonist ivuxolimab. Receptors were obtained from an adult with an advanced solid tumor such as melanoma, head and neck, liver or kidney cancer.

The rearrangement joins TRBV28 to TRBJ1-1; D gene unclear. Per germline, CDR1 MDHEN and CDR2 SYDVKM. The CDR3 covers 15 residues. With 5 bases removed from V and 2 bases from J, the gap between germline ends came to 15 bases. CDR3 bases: TGTGCCAGCAGTCCCCCCAGGACGGTTAACACTGAAGCTTTCTTT. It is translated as CASSPPRTVNTEAFF.

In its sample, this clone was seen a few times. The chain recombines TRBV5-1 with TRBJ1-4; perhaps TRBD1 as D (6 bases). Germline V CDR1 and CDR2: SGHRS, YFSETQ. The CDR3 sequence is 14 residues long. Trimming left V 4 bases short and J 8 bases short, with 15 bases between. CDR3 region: CASSVSGVDEKLFF. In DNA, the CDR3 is TGCGCCAGCAGCGTTTCAGGGGTAGACGAAAAACTGTTTTTT.

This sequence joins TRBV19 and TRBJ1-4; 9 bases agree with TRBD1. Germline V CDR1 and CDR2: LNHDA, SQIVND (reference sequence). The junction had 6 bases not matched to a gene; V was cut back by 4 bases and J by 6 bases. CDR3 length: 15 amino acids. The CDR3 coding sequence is TGTGCCAGTAGTAGAACAGGGGGCGCGGATGAAAAACTGTTTTTT. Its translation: CASSRTGGADEKLFF.

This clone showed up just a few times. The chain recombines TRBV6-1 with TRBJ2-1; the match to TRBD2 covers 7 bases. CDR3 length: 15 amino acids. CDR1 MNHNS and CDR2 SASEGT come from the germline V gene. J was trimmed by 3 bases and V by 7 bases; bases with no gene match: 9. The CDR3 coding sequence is TGTGCCAGCACCCAAGGGAGGGGTTACTACAATGAGCAGTTCTTC. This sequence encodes CASTQGRGYYNEQFF.

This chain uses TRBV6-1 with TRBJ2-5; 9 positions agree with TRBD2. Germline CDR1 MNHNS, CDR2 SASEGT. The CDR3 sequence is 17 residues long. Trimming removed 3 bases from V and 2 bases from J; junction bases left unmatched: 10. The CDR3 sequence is CASSERVGGGGQETQYF. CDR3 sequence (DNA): TGTGCCAGCAGTGAGCGGGTTGGCGGGGGGGGACAAGAGACCCAGTACTTC.

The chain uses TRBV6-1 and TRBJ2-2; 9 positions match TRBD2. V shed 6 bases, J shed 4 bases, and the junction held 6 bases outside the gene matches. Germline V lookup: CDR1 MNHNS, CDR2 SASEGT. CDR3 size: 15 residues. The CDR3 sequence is CASRLAGVPTGELFF. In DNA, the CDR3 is TGTGCCAGCAGGTTAGCGGGAGTGCCCACCGGGGAGCTGTTTTTT.

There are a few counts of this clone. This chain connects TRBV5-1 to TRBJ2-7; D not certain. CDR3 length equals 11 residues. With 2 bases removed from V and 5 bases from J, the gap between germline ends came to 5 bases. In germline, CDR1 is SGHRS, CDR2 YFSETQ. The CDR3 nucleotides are TGCGCCAGCAGCTTTGACCACGAGCAGTACTTC. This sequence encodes CASSFDHEQYF.

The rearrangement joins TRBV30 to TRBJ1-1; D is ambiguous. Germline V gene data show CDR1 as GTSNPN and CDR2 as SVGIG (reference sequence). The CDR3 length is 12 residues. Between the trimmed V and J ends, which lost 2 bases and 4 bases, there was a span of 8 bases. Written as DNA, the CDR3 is TGTGCCTGGAGTACCAGCGGCACTGAAGCTTTCTTT. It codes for CAWSTSGTEAFF.

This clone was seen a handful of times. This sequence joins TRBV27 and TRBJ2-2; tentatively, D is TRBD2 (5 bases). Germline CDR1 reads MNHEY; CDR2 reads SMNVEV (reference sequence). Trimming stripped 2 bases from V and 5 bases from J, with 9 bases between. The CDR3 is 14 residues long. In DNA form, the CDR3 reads TGTGCCAGCAGTTTAGAAGAGCGGACCGGGGAGCTGTTTTTT. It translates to CASSLEERTGELFF.

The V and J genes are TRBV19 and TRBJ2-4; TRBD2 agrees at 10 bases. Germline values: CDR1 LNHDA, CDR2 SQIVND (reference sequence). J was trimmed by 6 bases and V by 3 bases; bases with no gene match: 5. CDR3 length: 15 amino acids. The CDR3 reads CASSMGSGRGNIQYF. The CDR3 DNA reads TGTGCCAGTAGTATGGGAAGCGGGAGGGGAAACATTCAGTACTTC.

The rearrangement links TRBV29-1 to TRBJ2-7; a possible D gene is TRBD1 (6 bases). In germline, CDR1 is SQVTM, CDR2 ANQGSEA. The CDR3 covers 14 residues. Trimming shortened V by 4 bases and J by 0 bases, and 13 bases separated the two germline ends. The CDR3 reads CSVVVQGSSYEQYF. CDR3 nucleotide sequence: TGCAGCGTTGTTGTCCAGGGGAGCTCCTACGAGCAGTACTTC.

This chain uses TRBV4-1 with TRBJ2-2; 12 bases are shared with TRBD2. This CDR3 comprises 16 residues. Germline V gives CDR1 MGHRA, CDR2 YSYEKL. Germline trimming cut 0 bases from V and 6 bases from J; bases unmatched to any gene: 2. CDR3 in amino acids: CASSQDLAGGPGELFF. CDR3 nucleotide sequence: TGCGCCAGCAGCCAAGATCTAGCGGGAGGGCCCGGGGAGCTGTTTTTT.

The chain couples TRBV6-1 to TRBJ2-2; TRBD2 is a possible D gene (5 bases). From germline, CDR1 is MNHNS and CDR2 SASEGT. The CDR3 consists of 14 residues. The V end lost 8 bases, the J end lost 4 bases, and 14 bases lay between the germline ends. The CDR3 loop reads CASLPPGSTGELFF. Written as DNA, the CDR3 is TGTGCCAGCCTCCCTCCGGGATCCACCGGGGAGCTGTTTTTT.

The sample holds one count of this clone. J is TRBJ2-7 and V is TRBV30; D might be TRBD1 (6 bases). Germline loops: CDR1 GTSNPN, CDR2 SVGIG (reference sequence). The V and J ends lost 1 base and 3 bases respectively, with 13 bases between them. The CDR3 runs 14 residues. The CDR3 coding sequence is TGTGCCTGGAGTGGACAGGATGCTCTCTACGAGCAGTACTTC. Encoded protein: CAWSGQDALYEQYF.

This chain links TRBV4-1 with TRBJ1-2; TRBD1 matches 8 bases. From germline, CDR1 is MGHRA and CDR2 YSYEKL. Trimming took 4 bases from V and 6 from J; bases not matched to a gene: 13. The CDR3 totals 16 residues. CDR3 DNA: TGCGCCAGCAGCCTCTACCCCAGCAGGGGGCGGAATGGCTACACCTTC. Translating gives CASSLYPSRGRNGYTF.

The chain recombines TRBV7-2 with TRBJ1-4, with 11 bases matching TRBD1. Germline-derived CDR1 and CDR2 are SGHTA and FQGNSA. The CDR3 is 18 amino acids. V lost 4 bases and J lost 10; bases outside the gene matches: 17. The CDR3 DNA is TGTGCCAGCAGCTCTAGAGGCCCTCTCGGGACAGGGGGGGGAAAACTGTTTTTT. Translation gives CASSSRGPLGTGGGKLFF.

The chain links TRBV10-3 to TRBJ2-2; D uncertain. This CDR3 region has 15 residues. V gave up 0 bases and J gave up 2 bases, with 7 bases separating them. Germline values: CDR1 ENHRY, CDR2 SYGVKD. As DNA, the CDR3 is TGTGCCATCAGTGAGTCGGTCAAAAACACCGGGGAGCTGTTTTTT. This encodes CAISESVKNTGELFF.

The CDR3 sequence: CASSDGQAPGQFF. CDR3 sequence (DNA): TGTGCCAGTAGTGACGGGCAGGCCCCGGGTCAGTTTTTT. The gene calls are TRBV19 and TRBJ1-4; D uncertain. The ends were cut back, 5 bases at V and 16 bases at J, with 20 bases in the middle. Germline values: CDR1 LNHDA, CDR2 SQIVND (reference sequence). The CDR3 totals 13 residues.

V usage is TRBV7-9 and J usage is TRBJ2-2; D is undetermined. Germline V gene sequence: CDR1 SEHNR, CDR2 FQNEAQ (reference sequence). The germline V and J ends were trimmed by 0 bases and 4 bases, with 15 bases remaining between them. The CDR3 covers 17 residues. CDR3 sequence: CASSLAIQPGVTGELFF. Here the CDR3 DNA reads TGTGCCAGCAGCTTAGCAATACAACCTGGGGTCACCGGGGAGCTGTTTTTT.

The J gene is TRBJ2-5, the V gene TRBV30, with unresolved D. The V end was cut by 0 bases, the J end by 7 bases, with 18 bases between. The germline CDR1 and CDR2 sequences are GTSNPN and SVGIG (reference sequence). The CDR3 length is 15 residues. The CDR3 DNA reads TGTGCCTGGAGTGTTGCAAGGCTATACCTGGGGACCCAGTACTTC. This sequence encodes CAWSVARLYLGTQYF.

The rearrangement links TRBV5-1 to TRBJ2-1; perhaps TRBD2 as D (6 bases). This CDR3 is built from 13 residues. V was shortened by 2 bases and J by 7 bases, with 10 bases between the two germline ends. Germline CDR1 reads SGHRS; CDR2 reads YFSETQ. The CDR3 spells CASSFSGENEQFF. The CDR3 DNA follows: TGCGCCAGCAGCTTTTCGGGAGAAAATGAGCAGTTCTTC.

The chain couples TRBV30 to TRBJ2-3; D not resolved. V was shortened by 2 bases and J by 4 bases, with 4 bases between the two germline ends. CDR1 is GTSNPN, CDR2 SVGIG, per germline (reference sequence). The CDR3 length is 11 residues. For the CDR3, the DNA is TGTGCCTGGAGTTTCGCAGATACGCAGTATTTT. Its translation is CAWSFADTQYF.

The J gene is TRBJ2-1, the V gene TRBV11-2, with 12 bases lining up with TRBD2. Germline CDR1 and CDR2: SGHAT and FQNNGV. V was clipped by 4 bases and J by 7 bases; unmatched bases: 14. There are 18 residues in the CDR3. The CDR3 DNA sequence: TGTGCCAGCAGCTCAGGGACTAGCGGGTCCACGGGGGGAAATGAGCAGTTCTTC. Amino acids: CASSSGTSGSTGGNEQFF.

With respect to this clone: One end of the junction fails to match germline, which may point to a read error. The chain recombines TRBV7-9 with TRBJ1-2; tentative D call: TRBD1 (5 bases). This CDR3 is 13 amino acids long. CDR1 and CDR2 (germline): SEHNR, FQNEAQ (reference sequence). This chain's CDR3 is CASSLGPGYDYTF. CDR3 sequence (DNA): TGTGCCAGCAGCTTAGGCCCAGGGTATGACTACACCTTC.

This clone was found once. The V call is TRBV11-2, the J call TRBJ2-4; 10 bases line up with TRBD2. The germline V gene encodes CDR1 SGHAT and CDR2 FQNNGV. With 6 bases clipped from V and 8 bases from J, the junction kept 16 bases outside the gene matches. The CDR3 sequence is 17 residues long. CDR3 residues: CASRSIRASGSRDIQYF. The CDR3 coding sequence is TGTGCCAGCAGATCGATTAGGGCTAGCGGGAGCAGGGACATTCAGTACTTC.

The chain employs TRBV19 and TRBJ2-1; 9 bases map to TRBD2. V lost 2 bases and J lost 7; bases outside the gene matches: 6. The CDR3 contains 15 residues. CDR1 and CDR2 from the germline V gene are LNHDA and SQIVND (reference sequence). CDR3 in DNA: TGTGCCAGTAGTATAATTTGGCGGGAGGGGAATGAGCAGTTCTTC. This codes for CASSIIWREGNEQFF.

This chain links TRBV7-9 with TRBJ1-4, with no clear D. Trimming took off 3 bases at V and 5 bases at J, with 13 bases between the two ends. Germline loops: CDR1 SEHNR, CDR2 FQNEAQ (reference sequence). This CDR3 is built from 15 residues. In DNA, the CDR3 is TGTGCCAGCAGCTTCGACGACGGTGGGAATGAAAAACTGTTTTTT. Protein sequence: CASSFDDGGNEKLFF.